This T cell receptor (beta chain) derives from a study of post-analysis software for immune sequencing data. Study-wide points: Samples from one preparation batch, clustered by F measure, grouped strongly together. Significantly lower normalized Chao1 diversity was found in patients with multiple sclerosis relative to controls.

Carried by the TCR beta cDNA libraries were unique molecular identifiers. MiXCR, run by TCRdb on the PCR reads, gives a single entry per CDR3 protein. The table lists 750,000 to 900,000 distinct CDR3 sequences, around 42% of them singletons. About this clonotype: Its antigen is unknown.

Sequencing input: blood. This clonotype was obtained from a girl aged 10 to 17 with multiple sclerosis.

The CDR3 DNA reads TGTGCCAGCAGCTTGCTACAGGGGGCGAAGGCGGATGGCTACACCTTC. Its protein product is CASSLLQGAKADGYTF. The chain employs TRBV13 and TRBJ1-2; 9 nucleotides align to TRBD1. Per germline, CDR1 PRHDT and CDR2 FYEKMQ (reference sequence). V trimming: 3 bases; J trimming: 6 bases; junction bases outside the gene matches: 11. The CDR3 consists of 16 residues.